Presented here are 2 T cell receptor beta chains from one specimen sequenced in a study of T-cell reconstitution after alpha-beta-depleted transplantation in children. Library preparation (for TCRbeta) was performed with unique molecular identifiers. Each CDR3 protein gets one entry after TCRdb re-called the PCR reads with MiXCR. The table lists about 980,000 distinct CDR3 sequences, about 30% of them singletons, with under 30% in the top ten. The sample consisted of PBMCs, mostly from graft donor cells, taken 360 days after TCRalphabeta/CD19-depleted stem cell transplant. These receptors came from a boy under two years old who had a stem cell transplant for SCID, so the T cells may come from the graft donor.

This clonotype was seen a few times. V usage is TRBV7-2 and J usage is TRBJ1-1; no definite D call. The V end lost 1 base, the J end lost 7 bases, and 10 bases lay between the germline ends. Per the germline V gene, CDR1 is SGHTA and CDR2 is FQGNSA. This CDR3 has 13 amino acids. The DNA of the CDR3 is TGTGCCAGCAGCTTAGGTGCGGGCCTTGAAGCTTTCTTT. It codes for CASSLGAGLEAFF.

The rearrangement links TRBV6-5 to TRBJ2-2; D ambiguous. The CDR3 runs to 14 residues. With 4 bases removed from V and 3 bases from J, the gap between germline ends came to 9 bases. Germline V lookup: CDR1 MNHEY, CDR2 SVGAGI. The CDR3 region has the DNA TGTGCCAGCAGTTCCGGGTGGGACACCGGGGAGCTGTTTTTT. Encoded protein: CASSSGWDTGELFF.